A single sample gave rise to the 15 T cell receptor beta chains below, sequenced in a study of cytomegalovirus exposure and HLA in healthy donors (dated by TCRdb to 2016 to 2017). Preparation of the library involved the immunoSEQ multiplex PCR assay. For the multiplex PCR, a mixture combining 60 forward primers for TCR Vbeta segments and 13 reverse primers for TCR Jbeta segments was used. TCRdb re-hosts the immuneACCESS table, in-frame sequences only. Its copies lack some clones; in the studies checked, an unresolved V gene accounts for under half of them, and the cause for the rest is not known. This sample comprises about 120,000 clones, 70% to 80% of them detected only once. About 7.9% of the sample is held by the ten biggest clonotypes. The sequencing input was PBMCs. The receptors shown here come from a woman between 40 and 50 years old in good health and CMV-seropositive.

The rearrangement uses TRBV7-6 and TRBJ1-1; the D gene is possibly TRBD1 (5 bases). The CDR3 loop spans 14 amino acids. V lost 5 bases and J 1 base, leaving 11 bases between the germline ends. Germline V gene lookup returns CDR1 SGHVS and CDR2 FNYEAQ. CDR3 region: CASSAQTANTEAFF. The CDR3 region has the DNA TGTGCCAGCAGCGCACAGACAGCGAACACTGAAGCTTTCTTT.

This chain links TRBV29-1 with TRBJ2-5; D perhaps matches TRBD1 (8 bases). The CDR3 covers 12 residues. The V end lost 6 bases, the J end lost 5 bases, and 13 bases lay between the germline ends. CDR1 is SQVTM and CDR2 is ANQGSEA in the germline V gene. CDR3 sequence: CSVDREGETQYF. DNA for the CDR3: TGCAGCGTGGACAGGGAGGGCGAGACCCAGTACTTC.

The rearrangement uses TRBV6-5 and TRBJ2-7; TRBD1 agrees at 12 bases. Germline values: CDR1 MNHEY, CDR2 SVGAGI. V lost 7 bases to trimming and J lost 6 bases; unmatched junction nucleotides: 10. This CDR3 is built from 15 residues. The DNA for the CDR3 is TGTGCCAGCACCTCGGGGGGACAGGGGGCGTCCGAGCAGTACTTC. This sequence encodes CASTSGGQGASEQYF.

This chain uses TRBV6-5 with TRBJ2-7; D unresolved. V shed 2 bases and J shed 0 bases, with 11 bases lying between them. This CDR3 region has 15 residues. Germline V gives CDR1 MNHEY, CDR2 SVGAGI. The CDR3 region has the DNA TGTGCCAGCAGTTACGGTGTACCTAGCTCCTACGAGCAGTACTTC. Translating gives CASSYGVPSSYEQYF.

The chain joins TRBV5-4 to TRBJ1-2; 7 nucleotides agree with TRBD1. The CDR3 extends over 15 amino acids. Per germline, CDR1 SGHNT and CDR2 YYREEE (reference sequence). Trimming removed 0 bases from V and 0 bases from J; junction bases left unmatched: 2. The DNA of the CDR3 is TGTGCCAGCAGCTTGGGACAGGGAACTAACTATGGCTACACCTTC. It codes for CASSLGQGTNYGYTF.

The chain has TRBV2 and TRBJ1-2; 8 positions agree with TRBD1. The V gene's germline CDR1 is SNHLY and CDR2 FYNNEI. After removal of 4 bases from V and 6 bases from J, the junction contained 7 bases not matched to a gene. The CDR3 is 14 amino acids. The DNA for the CDR3 is TGTGCCAGCAGTGGACTGACAGGGGTAGATGGCTACACCTTC. Translating gives CASSGLTGVDGYTF.

The sample holds one count of this clone. The chain joins TRBV7-3 to TRBJ2-7, with D tentatively TRBD2 (5 bases). The CDR3 runs 14 residues. Looked up from germline, CDR1 is SGHTA and CDR2 is FQGTGA. The germline V and J ends were trimmed by 5 bases and 2 bases, with 13 bases remaining between them. The CDR3 spells CASSGGGSTYEQYF. The DNA of the CDR3 is TGTGCCAGCAGCGGAGGAGGATCCACCTACGAGCAGTACTTC.

The rearrangement uses TRBV4-3 and TRBJ1-2, with TRBD1 matching over 10 bases. This CDR3 spans 14 amino acids. With V trimmed by 1 base and J by 5 bases, 1 base remained unmatched. CDR1 and CDR2 from the germline V gene are LGHNA and YSLEER. Here the CDR3 DNA reads TGCGCCAGCAGCCAAGTGGGACAGGGGTATGGCTACACCTTC. Translated: CASSQVGQGYGYTF.

The chain is built from TRBV7-2 and TRBJ2-7, with TRBD2 matching over 7 bases. Losses at the gene ends were 6 bases for V and 0 bases for J; bases not matched to a gene: 5. The CDR3 totals 14 residues. The germline V gene has CDR1 SGHTA and CDR2 FQGNSA. The CDR3 DNA follows: TGTGCCAGCAGTCGTACTAGCGACTCCTACGAGCAGTACTTC. The encoded protein is CASSRTSDSYEQYF.

The chain recombines TRBV7-2 with TRBJ2-5; 7 bases agree with TRBD2. The CDR3 runs 13 residues. V lost 4 bases and J lost 5; bases outside the gene matches: 4. Per the germline V gene, CDR1 is SGHTA and CDR2 is FQGNSA. This CDR3 reads CASSSGTTETQYF. CDR3 bases: TGTGCCAGCAGCTCCGGGACTACTGAGACCCAGTACTTC.

This chain links TRBV7-8 with TRBJ1-4; D gene uncertain. The CDR3 length is 12 residues. CDR1 is SGHVS and CDR2 is FQNEAQ in the germline V gene. Trimming stripped 5 bases from V and 7 bases from J, with 8 bases between. The CDR3 protein is CASSPDTEKLFF. Written as DNA, the CDR3 is TGTGCCAGCAGCCCAGACACTGAAAAACTGTTTTTT.

This clone was observed a handful of times. The chain employs TRBV5-4 and TRBJ1-1; 7 positions match TRBD1. The CDR3 loop spans 14 amino acids. Germline lookup yields CDR1 SGHNT and CDR2 YYREEE (reference sequence). J lost 3 bases, V lost 3 bases, and 5 bases had no gene match. CDR3 sequence: CASSWTGTDTEAFF. The DNA of the CDR3 is TGTGCCAGCAGCTGGACCGGGACAGACACTGAAGCTTTCTTT.

The J gene is TRBJ2-1, the V gene TRBV5-6; the D gene is possibly TRBD1 (6 bases). Trimming removed 4 bases from V and 8 bases from J, with 16 bases in between. CDR3 length: 14 amino acids. CDR1 SGHDT and CDR2 YYEEEE come from the germline V gene. The CDR3 protein is CASSETGFRDEQFF. In DNA, the CDR3 is TGTGCCAGCAGCGAGACAGGATTCCGCGATGAGCAGTTCTTC.

This chain joins TRBV10-1 and TRBJ2-7; tentative D call: TRBD1 (6 bases). The germline V gene encodes CDR1 WNHNN and CDR2 SYGVQD (reference sequence). Trimming stripped 0 bases from V and 3 bases from J, with 12 bases between. This CDR3 is built from 15 residues. The CDR3, as DNA: TGCGCCAGCAGTGAGTCCGGACAGTCCAGCTACGAGCAGTACTTC. Encoded protein: CASSESGQSSYEQYF.

This chain joins TRBV25-1 and TRBJ1-2, with 8 bases matching TRBD1. After removal of 6 bases from V and 7 bases from J, the junction contained 10 bases not matched to a gene. In germline, CDR1 is MGHDK, CDR2 SYGVNS. This CDR3 contains 14 residues. The CDR3 coding sequence is TGTGCCAGCAGGGGACAGGTGGCCAGGAGTGGCTACACCTTC. This sequence encodes CASRGQVARSGYTF.